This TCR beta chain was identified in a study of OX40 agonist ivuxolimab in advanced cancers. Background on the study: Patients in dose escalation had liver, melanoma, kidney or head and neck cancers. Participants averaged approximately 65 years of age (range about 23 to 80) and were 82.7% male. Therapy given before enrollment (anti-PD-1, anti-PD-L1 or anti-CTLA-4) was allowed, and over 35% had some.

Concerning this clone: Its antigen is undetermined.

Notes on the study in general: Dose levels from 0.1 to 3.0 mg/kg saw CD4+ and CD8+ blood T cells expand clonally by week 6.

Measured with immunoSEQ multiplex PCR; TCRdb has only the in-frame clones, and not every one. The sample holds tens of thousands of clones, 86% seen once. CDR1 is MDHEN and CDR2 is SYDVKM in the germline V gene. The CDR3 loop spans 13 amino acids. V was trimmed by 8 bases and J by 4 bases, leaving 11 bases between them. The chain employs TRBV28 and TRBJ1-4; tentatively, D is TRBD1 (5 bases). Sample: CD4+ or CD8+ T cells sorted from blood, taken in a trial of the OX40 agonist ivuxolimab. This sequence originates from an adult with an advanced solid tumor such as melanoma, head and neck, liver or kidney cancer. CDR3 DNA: TGTGCCAGCGGGGCGGGGGTTAATGAAAAACTGTTTTTT. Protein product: CASGAGVNEKLFF.